What follows are 21 T cell receptor gamma chains derived from one specimen sequenced in a study of gamma delta lymphoproliferative disorders and STAT genes. Genomic DNA from isolated PBMCs served as the sequencing template. TCRdb processed the multiplex PCR reads again with the CATT caller. The sample records some 2,500 gamma-chain clones, approximately 19% being singletons. The source material was blood. The receptors shown here come from a human donor with gamma-delta T-cell large granular lymphocyte leukemia.

The chain employs TRGV5P and TRGJ1 or TRGJ2. Here the J gene came from matching the DNA to germline, since TCRdb omits it. TRGV5P has pseudogene status. This CDR3 has 15 residues. The CDR3 DNA reads as TGTGCCACCTGGGGCAGGCCAATTGGAGATTATAAGAAACTCTTT. Its protein product is CATWGRPIGDYKKLF.

V and J are TRGV3 and TRGJ1 or TRGJ2. Here the J gene was assigned by germline matching of the DNA, as TCRdb has none. Trimming at V came to 8 bases and at J to 4 bases, leaving 8 bases not matched to a gene. This CDR3 has 12 amino acids. Germline V CDR1 and CDR2: VTNTFY, YDVSTARD (reference sequence). CDR3 residues: CATSVGYYKKLF. Written as DNA, the CDR3 is TGTGCCACCTCAGTAGGGTATTATAAGAAACTCTTT.

With regard to this clone: Other nucleotide sequences in the sample specify the same CDR3. The V gene was identified as TRGV9, while no J gene was called. The CDR3 length is 17 residues. Per the germline V gene, CDR1 is GITISATS and CDR2 is ISYDGTV (reference sequence). Here the CDR3 DNA reads TGTGCCTTGTGGGAGGAAATTAAAGAGTTGGGCAAAAAAATTAAGGTATTT. It translates to CALWEEIKELGKKIKVF.

By share of the sample, this clone is medium-sized. The DNA for the CDR3 is TGTGCCACCTGGGATGGGCCGGGGAAACTCTTT. Protein sequence: CATWDGPGKLF. The chain combines TRGV4 with TRGJ1 or TRGJ2. Here the J gene came from matching the DNA to germline, since TCRdb omits it. The CDR3 contains 11 residues. The V segment lost 0 bases and the J segment 12 bases; nucleotides outside the gene matches: 5. Germline-derived CDR1 and CDR2 are EGSTGY and YDSYTSSV.

The chain recombines TRGV2 with TRGJ1 or TRGJ2. Here the J gene came from matching the DNA to germline, since TCRdb omits it. The CDR3 sequence is 13 residues long. V was clipped by 6 bases and J by 3 bases; unmatched bases: 8. Per germline, CDR1 EGSNGY and CDR2 YDSYNSKV. As DNA, the CDR3 is TGTGCCACCTGGTCGGGGGGTTATTATAAGAAACTCTTT. Translated: CATWSGGYYKKLF.

The J segment was not called; the V segment is TRGV4. This CDR3 contains 12 residues. The germline gives CDR1 EGSTGY, CDR2 YDSYTSSV. The CDR3 reads CATWAFPWFKTF. CDR3 bases: TGTGCCACCTGGGCTTTTCCCTGGTTCAAGACATTT.

This clone showed up just a few times. Germline is not matched at one junction end, which may reflect a read error. This chain connects TRGV10 to TRGJP1. The J gene, left out of TCRdb, was set here by checking the DNA against germline. TRGV10 is treated as an ORF (open reading frame) with a function not yet certain. The CDR3 is made up of 15 amino acids. CDR3 coding DNA: TGTGCTGCGTGGGATTTGGATACCAATGGTTGGTTCAAGATATTT. This sequence encodes CAAWDLDTNGWFKIF.

This clone appeared a few times. The DNA for the CDR3 is TGTGCCACCTGGGACATGGGGGATAAGAAACTCTTT. Translation gives CATWDMGDKKLF. The chain joins TRGV4 to TRGJ1 or TRGJ2. No J segment appears in TCRdb, so it was assigned here by matching the sequence to germline. Trimming took 4 bases from V and 8 from J; bases not matched to a gene: 8. Per the germline V gene, CDR1 is EGSTGY and CDR2 is YDSYTSSV. The CDR3 spans 12 residues.

Notes on this clone: TCRdb gives a protein that differs at residue 6 from what the DNA encodes, so the protein here is translated from the DNA. V usage is TRGV8 and J usage is TRGJ1 or TRGJ2. Germline matching of the DNA provided the J gene here, since TCRdb leaves it blank. The CDR3 spans 13 residues. V dropped 3 bases and J dropped 0; count of bases not matched to a gene: 2. Germline CDR1 is VENAVY and CDR2 is YDSYNSRV. The CDR3 DNA reads TGTGCCACCTGGGATCCGAATTATTATAAGAAACTCTTT. Translated, it gives CATWDPNYYKKLF.

This clone appeared a few times. The chain combines TRGV8 with TRGJ1 or TRGJ2. The J gene was not available in TCRdb and was assigned here by matching the DNA to germline segments. This CDR3 is 12 amino acids long. The junction had 2 bases not matched to a gene; V was cut back by 6 bases and J by 0 bases. Germline V gene sequence: CDR1 VENAVY, CDR2 YDSYNSRV. CDR3 in amino acids: CATWKNYYKKLF. The CDR3 DNA sequence: TGTGCCACCTGGAAGAATTATTATAAGAAACTCTTT.

This chain connects TRGV4 to TRGJ1 or TRGJ2. The J gene, not given by TCRdb, was assigned here from a germline match of the nucleotide sequence. Germline V gene sequence: CDR1 EGSTGY, CDR2 YDSYTSSV. V lost 10 bases, J lost 0 bases, and 9 bases stayed unmatched. This CDR3 spans 13 amino acids. CDR3 in DNA: TGTGCCACTGCGGTTAAGAATTATTATAAGAAACTCTTT. Translated: CATAVKNYYKKLF.

About this clone: This specimen includes other DNA sequences encoding the same CDR3. The chain is built from TRGV2 and TRGJ1 or TRGJ2. The J gene, absent from TCRdb, was called here by matching the DNA to germline. There are 11 residues in the CDR3. The J segment lost 12 bases and the V segment lost 1 base, leaving 6 bases of the junction unmatched. The germline V gene has CDR1 EGSNGY and CDR2 YDSYNSKV. This CDR3 is CATWDGGGKLF. CDR3 bases: TGTGCCACCTGGGACGGTGGAGGGAAACTCTTT.

By sample share, this clone is medium-sized (0.01 to 0.1%). This rearrangement joins TRGV5 to TRGJ1 or TRGJ2. TCRdb does not report a J gene; here it was assigned by matching the DNA to germline references. J gave up 0 bases and V 1 base, and 9 bases lay outside the gene matches. This CDR3 region has 16 residues. Germline assignment: CDR1 VINAFY and CDR2 YDVSNSKD. Here the CDR3 reads CATWDSRLLNYYKKLF. In nucleotides, the CDR3 is TGTGCCACCTGGGACAGCCGTTTATTGAATTATTATAAGAAACTCTTT.

This chain links TRGV10 with TRGJP1. The J gene, left out of TCRdb, was set here by checking the DNA against germline. TRGV10 is annotated as an ORF whose role is uncertain. The CDR3 has 14 amino acids. The V and J ends lost 8 bases and 0 bases, in that order; junction bases with no gene match: 4. In nucleotides, the CDR3 is TGTGCTGCGTGGGATCATACCACTGGTTGGTTCAAGATATTT. Protein: CAAWDHTTGWFKIF.

The chain combines TRGV3 with TRGJ1 or TRGJ2. No J gene is reported in TCRdb; it was inferred here by comparing the DNA with germline. The CDR3 runs 12 residues. J lost 9 bases, V lost 3 bases, and 8 bases had no gene match. Germline loops: CDR1 VTNTFY, CDR2 YDVSTARD (reference sequence). CDR3 DNA sequence: TGTGCCACCTGGGACGGAACCCCTAAGAAACTCTTT. Its translation is CATWDGTPKKLF.

The DNA of the CDR3 is TGTGCCACCTGGGACTATTATAAGAAACTCTTT. Protein sequence: CATWDYYKKLF. This chain links TRGV4 with TRGJ1 or TRGJ2. The J gene, missing from TCRdb, was assigned here through DNA to germline matching. CDR3 length: 11 amino acids. V lost 4 bases to trimming and J lost 4 bases; unmatched junction nucleotides: 1. Germline-derived CDR1 and CDR2 are EGSTGY and YDSYTSSV.

This chain uses TRGV8 with TRGJ1 or TRGJ2. No J segment appears in TCRdb, so it was assigned here by matching the sequence to germline. The CDR3 extends over 12 amino acids. Trimming took 3 bases from V and 2 from J; bases not matched to a gene: 1. CDR1 and CDR2 from the germline V gene are VENAVY and YDSYNSRV. This chain's CDR3 is CATWDYYYKKLF. DNA for the CDR3: TGTGCCACCTGGGATTATTATTATAAGAAACTCTTT.

In this sample, this clone turned up a few times. V is TRGV5 and J is TRGJP2. No J gene is reported in TCRdb; it was inferred here by comparing the DNA with germline. V was clipped by 0 bases and J by 2 bases; unmatched bases: 6. The CDR3 extends over 16 amino acids. Germline values: CDR1 VINAFY, CDR2 YDVSNSKD. The CDR3 loop is CATWDRPPSSDWIKTF. CDR3 nucleotide sequence: TGTGCCACCTGGGACAGGCCCCCGAGTAGTGATTGGATCAAGACGTTT.

V and J are TRGV8 and TRGJ1 or TRGJ2. The J gene is not listed in TCRdb, so it was assigned here from a DNA match to germline. V lost 1 base to trimming and J lost 10 bases; unmatched junction nucleotides: 13. CDR1 VENAVY and CDR2 YDSYNSRV come from the germline V gene. The CDR3 has 14 amino acids. The CDR3 DNA follows: TGTGCCACCTGGGATAGCCACTCGACGGGAAAGAAACTCTTT. As protein: CATWDSHSTGKKLF.

The V call is TRGV4, the J call TRGJ1 or TRGJ2. Here the J gene came from matching the DNA to germline, since TCRdb omits it. Germline V gene sequence: CDR1 EGSTGY, CDR2 YDSYTSSV. The CDR3 has 11 residues. The ends lost 4 bases at V and 7 bases at J; junction bases unmatched: 4. The CDR3 sequence: CATWELYKKLF. The CDR3 DNA reads TGTGCCACCTGGGAATTGTATAAGAAACTCTTT.

This clone came up a few times. This chain links TRGV10 with TRGJ1 or TRGJ2. TCRdb does not report a J gene; here it was assigned by matching the DNA to germline references. TRGV10 is classed as an ORF, of uncertain function. The CDR3 extends over 10 amino acids. The V segment lost 8 bases and the J segment 12 bases; nucleotides outside the gene matches: 8. The CDR3 DNA reads TGTGCTGCGTGGGCCTGGAGGAAACTCTTT. Protein product: CAAWAWRKLF.